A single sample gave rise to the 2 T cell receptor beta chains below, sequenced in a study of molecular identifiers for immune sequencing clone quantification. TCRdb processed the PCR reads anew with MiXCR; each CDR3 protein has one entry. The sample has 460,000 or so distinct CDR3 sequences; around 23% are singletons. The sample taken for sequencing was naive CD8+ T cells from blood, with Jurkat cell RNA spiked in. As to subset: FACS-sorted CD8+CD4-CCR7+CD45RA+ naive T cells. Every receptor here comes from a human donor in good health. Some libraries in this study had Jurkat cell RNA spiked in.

Written as DNA, the CDR3 is TGCGCCAGCAGTCGTATTAGCGGGGGTCTTGAGACCCAGTACTTC. This gives the protein CASSRISGGLETQYF. This chain connects TRBV10-2 to TRBJ2-5; TRBD2 matches 9 bases. J gave up 5 bases and V 5 bases, and 9 bases lay outside the gene matches. CDR3 size: 15 residues. Germline V gene lookup returns CDR1 WSHSY and CDR2 SAAADI.

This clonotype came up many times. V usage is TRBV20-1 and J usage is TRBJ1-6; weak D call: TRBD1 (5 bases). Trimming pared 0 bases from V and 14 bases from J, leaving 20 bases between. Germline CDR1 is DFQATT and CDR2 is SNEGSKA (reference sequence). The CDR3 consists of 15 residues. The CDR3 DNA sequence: TGCAGTGCTAGAGATTTGAGGGGACCCCTCATAGCCCTCCACTTT. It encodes CSARDLRGPLIALHF.